The source of this TCR beta chain is a study of metastatic and nonmetastatic thyroid tumors. Authors' processing steps: The study built a papillary thyroid cancer distant-metastasis classifier from CDR3 differences across clinicopathological groups. Using MiXCR, TCRdb reanalyzed the PCR reads. These V and J calls are TCRdb output, not the study's own analysis. The sample includes fewer than 25,000 clones, roughly 15% of them seen just once. This clone occurred a few times. Its antigen remains unidentified. The germline V and J ends were trimmed by 5 bases and 0 bases, with 14 bases remaining between them. CDR1 and CDR2 from the germline V gene are MDHEN and SYDVKM. This CDR3 contains 15 residues. Treatment of any kind had been given to no patient before thyroid surgery. Findings and limits, study-wide: A significant increase in TCR beta diversity was reportedly seen in malignant thyroid tumors relative to benign nodules, in blood and tumor.

This clonotype originated in a female donor with papillary thyroid cancer or a benign thyroid nodule (not recorded which). Some clones in this sample may be carry-over from other donors' samples. What was sequenced was blood. This chain uses TRBV28 with TRBJ2-7; D unresolved. Written as DNA, the CDR3 is TGTGCCAGCAGTCCCCTCTACCCGAGCTCCTACGAGCAGTACTTC. This gives the protein CASSPLYPSSYEQYF.